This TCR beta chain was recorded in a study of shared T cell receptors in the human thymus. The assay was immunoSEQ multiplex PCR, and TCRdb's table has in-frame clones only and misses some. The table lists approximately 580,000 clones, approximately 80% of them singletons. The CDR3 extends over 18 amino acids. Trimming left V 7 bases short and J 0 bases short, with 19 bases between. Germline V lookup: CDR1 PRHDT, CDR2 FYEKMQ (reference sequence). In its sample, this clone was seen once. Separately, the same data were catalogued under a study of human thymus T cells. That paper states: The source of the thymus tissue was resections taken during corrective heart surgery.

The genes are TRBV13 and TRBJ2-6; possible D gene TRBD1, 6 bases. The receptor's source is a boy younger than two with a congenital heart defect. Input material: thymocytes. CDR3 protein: CASTKYRDNLSGANVLTF. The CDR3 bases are TGTGCCAGCACTAAATACCGGGACAATCTCTCTGGGGCCAACGTCCTGACTTTC.